This T cell receptor (beta chain) was retrieved from a study of T cells in Graves' hyperthyroidism and ophthalmopathy. This clonotype was picked up many times. The V end was cut by 6 bases, the J end by 10 bases, with 16 bases between. Germline assignment: CDR1 KGHSH and CDR2 LQKENI. This CDR3 is 14 amino acids long. TCR beta CDR3 regions were amplified from RNA. HTBI primers were the set used in a first-round RT-PCR of the TCR CDR3. TCRdb re-called the multiplex PCR reads with MiXCR, one entry per CDR3 protein. The sample lists about 600,000 distinct CDR3 sequences; about 16% were seen once. The sample comprised blood. The TCR was taken from a woman aged 40 to 55 with Graves' ophthalmopathy. This rearrangement joins TRBV18 to TRBJ1-6; tentative D call: TRBD1 (6 bases). CDR3 loop: CASSTRQDRSPLHF. CDR3 in DNA: TGTGCCAGCTCTACCCGACAGGACCGATCACCCCTCCACTTT.